This paragraph reports one TCR beta chain. Its antigen is undetermined. As to time point: baseline, week 1 (first vaccination visit). As to treatment: pre-vaccination baseline after standard-of-care therapy. Clones were sequenced by immunoSEQ multiplex PCR, and TCRdb holds only the in-frame ones, with some missing. The table lists about 24,000 clones, approximately 90% of them singletons, with more than 8.5% in the top ten. V shed 3 bases and J 2 bases; nucleotides not matched to a gene: 5. In germline, CDR1 is SGHRS, CDR2 YFSETQ. CDR3 length: 15 amino acids. These data belong to a study of a mutant IDH1 vaccine in newly diagnosed glioma. Broader study findings: Across multiple MHC alleles, 85% to 95% of patients had vaccine-induced responses. Changes in top peripheral clonotypes did not appear linked to pseudoprogression.

Sample: PBMCs, taken from a glioma patient treated with radiotherapy, temozolomide or both. The V and J genes are TRBV5-1 and TRBJ2-7; 10 bases fit TRBD1. This sequence was found in a man aged 30-40 years with glioma. The chain's CDR3 is CASSSGQGGPYEQYF. CDR3 in DNA: TGCGCCAGCAGCTCCGGACAGGGGGGACCCTACGAGCAGTACTTC.